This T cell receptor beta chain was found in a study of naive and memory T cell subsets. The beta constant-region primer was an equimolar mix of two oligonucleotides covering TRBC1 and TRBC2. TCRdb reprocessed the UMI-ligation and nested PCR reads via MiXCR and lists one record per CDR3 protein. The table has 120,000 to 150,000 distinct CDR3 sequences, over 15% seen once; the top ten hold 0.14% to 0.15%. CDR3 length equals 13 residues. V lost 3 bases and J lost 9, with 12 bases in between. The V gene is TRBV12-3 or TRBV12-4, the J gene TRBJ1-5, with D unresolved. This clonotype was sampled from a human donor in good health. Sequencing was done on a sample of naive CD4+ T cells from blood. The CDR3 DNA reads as TGTGCCAGCAGTTTGGCGGCCGGAGGGCCCCAGCATTTT. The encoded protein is CASSLAAGGPQHF.